This TCR beta chain was sequenced in a study of blood T cell repertoires in COVID-19. Turning to the study itself: Specimens from acute and convalescent COVID-19 originated in the United States, Italy and Spain. PBMCs, B-cell-depleted T cells, or T cells provided the cDNA or gDNA that made up the material.

Authors' methods: Quantification of nucleated cells was approximated via reference gene primer amplification. The repertoire was sequenced with immunoSEQ multiplex PCR; TCRdb's copy has only in-frame clones and lacks some. The V and J calls and clone size are taken from that table; D and trimming were inferred from the DNA. This table holds roughly 67,000 clones, roughly 86% found once. Input material: peripheral blood. This clonotype was sampled from a man aged 45 to 65 with acute or convalescent COVID-19.

The CDR3 DNA is TGTGCCAGCAGCCAAGAGTACAGTCCATACGAGCAGTACTTC. Amino acid sequence: CASSQEYSPYEQYF. The chain has TRBV3-1 (or the pseudogene TRBV3-2) and TRBJ2-7; D gene ambiguous. This CDR3 contains 14 residues. Trimming pared 0 bases from V and 4 bases from J, leaving 10 bases between. Germline V gene sequence: CDR1 LGHDT, CDR2 YNNKEL (reference sequence).